Presented here are 28 T cell receptor beta chains from one specimen sequenced in a study of patients and donors after allogeneic stem cell transplantation. TCRdb reprocessed the RT-PCR reads via MiXCR and lists one record per CDR3 protein. In the table there are about 960,000 distinct CDR3 sequences, around 17% of which are singletons. Sequencing was carried out using blood, either unsorted or a sorted T cell fraction (not recorded which). These receptor sequences come from a human donor who was either an allogeneic HSCT recipient or a stem cell or donor lymphocyte infusion donor (not recorded which). It is not recorded whose cells these are; they may come from a transplant donor.

The chain employs TRBV20-1 and TRBJ2-1, with no clear D. The CDR3 loop spans 13 amino acids. Trimming took 8 bases from V and 8 from J, leaving 19 bases between them. Per the germline V gene, CDR1 is DFQATT and CDR2 is SNEGSKA (reference sequence). The CDR3 protein is CSPRAVEWDEQFF. CDR3 nucleotides: TGCAGTCCCCGGGCTGTCGAATGGGATGAGCAGTTCTTC.

This clonotype was recorded at least ten times. The chain is built from TRBV5-6 and TRBJ2-5; 10 nucleotides align to TRBD2. V shed 0 bases, J shed 4 bases, and the junction held 0 bases outside the gene matches. CDR1 is SGHDT, CDR2 YYEEEE, per germline. The CDR3 is 14 amino acids. In nucleotides, the CDR3 is TGTGCCAGCAGCTTGGCTAGCGGGAGAGAGACCCAGTACTTC. This translates into CASSLASGRETQYF. The variable domain in full, completed from reference TRBV5-6 and TRBJ2-5, reads DAGVTQSPTHLIKTRGQQVTLRCSPKSGHDTVSWYQQALGQGPQFIFQYYEEEERQRGNFPDRFSGHQFPNYSSELNVNALLLGDSALYLCASSLASGRETQYFGPGTRLLVL.

A few counts support this clonotype. The chain couples TRBV13 to TRBJ1-6; 9 bases are shared with TRBD1. Germline CDR1 is PRHDT and CDR2 is FYEKMQ (reference sequence). The CDR3 is 15 amino acids. The junction had 10 bases not matched to a gene; V was cut back by 5 bases and J by 11 bases. CDR3: CASSPLGQGSPPLHF. CDR3 DNA: TGTGCCAGCAGCCCCTTGGGACAGGGTTCTCCACCCCTCCACTTT.

This clonotype occurred a few times. The J gene is TRBJ2-3, the V gene TRBV20-1; D gene ambiguous. The CDR3 runs to 12 residues. Germline V gene lookup returns CDR1 DFQATT and CDR2 SNEGSKA (reference sequence). V dropped 2 bases and J dropped 6 bases, with 9 bases sitting between them. Here the CDR3 DNA reads TGCAGTGCTAGATCAATCGGGGATACGCAGTATTTT. Amino acid sequence: CSARSIGDTQYF.

This clonotype was observed a single time. The genes are TRBV12-3 or TRBV12-4 and TRBJ2-1, with D uncertain. CDR3 length equals 15 residues. V was pared by 3 bases and J by 0 bases, with 9 bases between. In DNA form, the CDR3 reads TGTGCCAGCAGTTTTGTCAGAAGCTCCTACAATGAGCAGTTCTTC. Encoded protein: CASSFVRSSYNEQFF.

This clonotype was counted between two and nine times. The chain couples TRBV19 to TRBJ1-2; D remains unclear. The CDR3 extends over 13 amino acids. V shed 7 bases and J shed 1 base, with 10 bases lying between them. The germline gives CDR1 LNHDA, CDR2 SQIVND (reference sequence). The CDR3 sequence is CASTRAINYGYTF. The CDR3 DNA sequence: TGTGCCAGTACCCGGGCCATTAACTATGGCTACACCTTC. The full variable domain, in which reference TRBV19 and TRBJ1-2 provide the parts outside the CDR3, is DGGITQSPKYLFRKEGQNVTLSCEQNLNHDAMYWYRQDPGQGLRLIYYSQIVNDFQKGDIAEGYSVSREKKESFPLTVTSAQKNPTAFYLCASTRAINYGYTFGSGTRLTVV.

The sample holds a few counts of this clonotype. V is TRBV12-3 or TRBV12-4 and J is TRBJ2-3; 10 bases map to TRBD2. V gave up 2 bases and J gave up 3 bases; unmatched junction bases: 8. The length of the CDR3 is 17 residues. CDR3 sequence (DNA): TGTGCCAGCAGTTTATTGGCTAGCGGGAGCCTAACAGATACGCAGTATTTT. Translated, it gives CASSLLASGSLTDTQYF.

This sequence joins TRBV18 and TRBJ2-3; D is unresolved. Trimming left V 3 bases short and J 6 bases short, with 7 bases between. Germline CDR1 and CDR2: KGHSH and LQKENI. This CDR3 contains 12 residues. The CDR3 sequence: CASSPVMDTQYF. Here the CDR3 DNA reads TGTGCCAGCTCACCCGTGATGGATACGCAGTATTTT.

V and J are TRBV7-9 and TRBJ1-4; D not resolved. V lost 5 bases, J lost 5 bases, and 18 bases lay in between. The CDR3 sequence is 16 residues long. CDR1 is SEHNR, CDR2 FQNEAQ, per germline (reference sequence). CDR3 sequence reads: CASSLRGGGVNEKLFF. The CDR3 nucleotides are TGTGCCAGCAGCCTACGCGGAGGCGGGGTAAATGAAAAACTGTTTTTT.

The rearrangement uses TRBV19 and TRBJ2-1; 7 bases agree with TRBD2. Trimming took 6 bases from V and 5 from J; bases not matched to a gene: 4. This CDR3 comprises 13 residues. Germline-derived CDR1 and CDR2 are LNHDA and SQIVND (reference sequence). CDR3 sequence (DNA): TGTGCCAGTAGCGGGCTAGCGGACAATGAGCAGTTCTTC. The encoded protein is CASSGLADNEQFF.

V and J are TRBV6-1 and TRBJ1-1; D might be TRBD1 (6 bases). The CDR3 contains 14 residues. V was trimmed by 6 bases and J by 11 bases, leaving 22 bases between them. Germline CDR1 and CDR2: MNHNS and SASEGT. The chain's CDR3 is CASSNLGGRSNAFF. The CDR3 DNA is TGTGCCAGCAGCAACCTGGGGGGGCGGTCGAATGCTTTCTTT.

This clonotype was counted between two and nine times. The rearrangement links TRBV20-1 to TRBJ2-7; perhaps TRBD2 as D (6 bases). The germline gives CDR1 DFQATT, CDR2 SNEGSKA (reference sequence). This CDR3 has 11 amino acids. V was trimmed by 3 bases and J by 12 bases, leaving 15 bases between them. The CDR3: CSASLGGDPYF. The CDR3 DNA follows: TGCAGTGCTAGTCTAGGAGGGGATCCGTACTTC.

This clonotype was seen a handful of times. The V and J genes are TRBV14 and TRBJ1-6; D uncertain. Germline lookup yields CDR1 SGHDN and CDR2 FVKESK. V was pared by 0 bases and J by 0 bases, with 9 bases between. The CDR3 extends over 17 amino acids. The CDR3 sequence: CASSQDRRSSYNSPLHF. For the CDR3, the DNA is TGTGCCAGCAGCCAAGATCGGAGGAGCTCCTATAATTCACCCCTCCACTTT.

This clonotype showed up many times. The gene calls are TRBV14 and TRBJ2-7; either TRBD1 or TRBD2 may supply D (5 bases each). The CDR3 sequence is 15 residues long. Germline CDR1 is SGHDN and CDR2 is FVKESK. Between the trimmed V and J ends, which lost 2 bases and 2 bases, there was a span of 13 bases. The CDR3 protein is CASSQMGVPPYEQYF. The CDR3 nucleotides read TGTGCCAGCAGCCAAATGGGGGTCCCACCCTACGAGCAGTACTTC.

This chain links TRBV6-5 with TRBJ2-3; D gene ambiguous. The germline V gene has CDR1 MNHEY and CDR2 SVGAGI. The CDR3 covers 15 residues. With 2 bases removed from V and 5 bases from J, the gap between germline ends came to 14 bases. CDR3 loop: CASSYNDGRKDTQYF. CDR3 nucleotide sequence: TGTGCCAGCAGTTACAACGACGGAAGAAAAGATACGCAGTATTTT.

The chain combines TRBV12-3 or TRBV12-4 with TRBJ2-7; TRBD1 matches at 8 bases. The ends lost 6 bases at V and 4 bases at J; junction bases unmatched: 8. The CDR3 is 14 residues long. CDR3 coding DNA: TGTGCCAGCAGCCCGACACGGACAGGGTACGAGCAGTACTTC. Translating it yields CASSPTRTGYEQYF.

This clonotype was detected a few times. V is TRBV4-2 and J is TRBJ1-4, with unresolved D. The length of the CDR3 is 15 residues. Germline V gene lookup returns CDR1 LGHNA and CDR2 YNFKEQ. Trimming took 6 bases from V and 3 from J, leaving 14 bases between them. DNA of the CDR3: TGTGCCAGCAGACTGGCCACGGGAGCTAATGAAAAACTGTTTTTT. It translates to CASRLATGANEKLFF.

A few counts support this clonotype. The rearrangement uses TRBV27 and TRBJ2-1; 7 bases line up with TRBD1. V was clipped by 5 bases and J by 4 bases; unmatched bases: 5. Germline V CDR1 and CDR2: MNHEY, SMNVEV (reference sequence). There are 14 residues in the CDR3. CDR3 sequence: CASSVTGQYNEQFF. The CDR3 region has the DNA TGTGCCAGCAGTGTCACGGGACAGTACAATGAGCAGTTCTTC.

CDR3 DNA: TGCAGTGCTAGAGATCAGCTAGCGGAGGCCTACGAGCAGTACTTC. It specifies CSARDQLAEAYEQYF. V usage is TRBV20-1 and J usage is TRBJ2-7; TRBD2 matches 7 bases. V dropped 0 bases and J dropped 2; count of bases not matched to a gene: 7. The CDR3 runs 15 residues. Germline V gives CDR1 DFQATT, CDR2 SNEGSKA (reference sequence).

This clonotype was counted at least ten times. V and J are TRBV12-3 or TRBV12-4 and TRBJ1-2, with 7 bases fitting TRBD1. The CDR3 spans 13 residues. V shed 6 bases, J shed 4 bases, and the junction held 5 bases outside the gene matches. CDR3: CASSEQGPYGYTF. The CDR3 region has the DNA TGTGCCAGCAGCGAACAGGGGCCCTATGGCTACACCTTC.

This clonotype has just a few counts. CDR3 protein: CASSRGLELYNEQFF. CDR3 nucleotide sequence: TGTGCCAGCAGTCGGGGACTCGAGCTCTACAATGAGCAGTTCTTC. The J gene is TRBJ2-1, the V gene TRBV6-1, with a possible D match to TRBD2 (6 bases). The CDR3 has 15 residues. CDR1 is MNHNS, CDR2 SASEGT, per germline. The ends were cut back, 5 bases at V and 3 bases at J, with 14 bases in the middle.

This clonotype occurred a few times. The chain links TRBV9 to TRBJ2-1; 7 bases fit TRBD2. V lost 0 bases and J lost 8; bases outside the gene matches: 11. CDR3 length: 16 residues. CDR1 is SGDLS and CDR2 is YYNGEE in the germline V gene. Here the CDR3 DNA reads TGTGCCAGCAGCGTAGGCGCTAGCGGCATTTTTGATGAGCAGTTCTTC. Translation gives CASSVGASGIFDEQFF.

In its sample, this clonotype was seen many times. The V gene is TRBV29-1, the J gene TRBJ2-1; 9 bases match TRBD1. The germline CDR1 and CDR2 sequences are SQVTM and ANQGSEA. This CDR3 comprises 15 residues. V lost 2 bases to trimming and J lost 4 bases; unmatched junction nucleotides: 6. DNA for the CDR3: TGCAGCGTTGAATCCCGACAGGGGGGATACAATGAGCAGTTCTTC. This sequence encodes CSVESRQGGYNEQFF.

This clonotype has just a few counts. The chain links TRBV12-3 or TRBV12-4 to TRBJ2-7, with D maybe TRBD1 (6 bases). The CDR3 runs to 15 residues. Between the trimmed V and J ends, which lost 6 bases and 3 bases, there was a span of 18 bases. The CDR3 coding sequence is TGTGCCAGCAGCCGTGGACAGAATTATAACTACGAGCAGTACTTC. It translates to CASSRGQNYNYEQYF.

This clonotype showed up just a few times. The junction departs from germline at one end; a sequencing error may be responsible. CDR3 DNA: TGCGCCAGCAGCCAAGACCCCGATACCCTCCCTAGCTTCTCCTTT. It specifies CASSQDPDTLPSFSF. The chain combines TRBV4-1 with TRBJ1-5; D is ambiguous. The CDR3 has 15 residues. Germline V gives CDR1 MGHRA, CDR2 YSYEKL.

This clonotype has a handful of counts. The rearrangement uses TRBV2 and TRBJ2-1; 10 positions agree with TRBD1. Per germline, CDR1 SNHLY and CDR2 FYNNEI. Unmatched junction bases numbered 7, after V lost 4 bases and J lost 7 bases. This CDR3 comprises 15 residues. The CDR3 protein is CASSARDRGGNEQFF. CDR3 bases: TGTGCCAGCAGTGCTCGGGACAGGGGAGGGAATGAGCAGTTCTTC.

This clonotype was observed many times. This chain links TRBV5-1 with TRBJ2-3; 7 nucleotides align to TRBD1. J gave up 0 bases and V 3 bases, and 4 bases lay outside the gene matches. CDR3 length: 15 residues. Looked up from germline, CDR1 is SGHRS and CDR2 is YFSETQ. The chain's CDR3 is CASSSGQASTDTQYF. The CDR3, as DNA: TGCGCCAGCAGCTCCGGACAGGCCAGCACAGATACGCAGTATTTT.

This clonotype was counted a few times. The J gene is TRBJ2-2, the V gene TRBV6-1, with a possible D match to TRBD1 (5 bases). Trimming cost V 6 bases and J 0 bases, with 14 bases left between them. Germline-derived CDR1 and CDR2 are MNHNS and SASEGT. This CDR3 is built from 16 residues. The CDR3 here is CASRTVGVPNTGELFF. In DNA, the CDR3 is TGTGCCAGCAGGACTGTAGGGGTACCGAACACCGGGGAGCTGTTTTTT.